This T cell receptor (beta chain) was profiled in a study of T cells in Graves' hyperthyroidism and ophthalmopathy. The CDR3 loop spans 13 amino acids. Germline V gene lookup returns CDR1 SGHTA and CDR2 FQGNSA. V lost 3 bases, J lost 5 bases, and 10 bases lay in between. RNA transcripts provided the source from which TCR beta CDR3 regions were amplified. Primed by the HTBI set, a first-round RT-PCR was run on the TCR CDR3. MiXCR, applied by TCRdb to the multiplex PCR reads, yields one record per CDR3 protein. The sample has approximately 510,000 distinct CDR3 sequences; around 50% are singletons. The TCR was taken from an adult woman with Graves' disease, either hyperthyroidism or ophthalmopathy (not recorded which). The chain recombines TRBV7-2 with TRBJ1-2, with D perhaps TRBD1 (5 bases). What was sequenced was peripheral blood or thyroid tissue (not recorded which). The CDR3 spells CASSFAREYGYTF. The DNA of the CDR3 is TGTGCCAGCAGCTTTGCCAGGGAATATGGCTACACCTTC.